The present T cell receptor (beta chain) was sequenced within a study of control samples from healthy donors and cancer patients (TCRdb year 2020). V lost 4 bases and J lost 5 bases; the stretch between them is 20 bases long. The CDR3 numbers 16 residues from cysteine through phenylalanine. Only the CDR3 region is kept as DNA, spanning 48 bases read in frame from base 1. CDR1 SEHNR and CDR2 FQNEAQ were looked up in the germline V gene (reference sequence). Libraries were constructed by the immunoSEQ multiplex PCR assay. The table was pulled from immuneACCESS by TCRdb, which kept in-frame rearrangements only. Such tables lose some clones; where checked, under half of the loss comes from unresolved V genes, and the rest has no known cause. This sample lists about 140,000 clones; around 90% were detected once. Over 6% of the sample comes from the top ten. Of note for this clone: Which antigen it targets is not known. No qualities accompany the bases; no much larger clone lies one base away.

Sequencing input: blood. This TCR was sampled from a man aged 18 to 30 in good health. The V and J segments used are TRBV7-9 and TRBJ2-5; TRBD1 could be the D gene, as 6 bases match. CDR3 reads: CASSYTHTGKDETQYF. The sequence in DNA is TGTGCCAGCAGCTACACCCACACAGGGAAGGACGAGACCCAGTACTTC.